These 9 T cell receptor beta chains came from one sample sequenced in a study of technical replicates of blood from a few donors. The table came from immunoSEQ multiplex PCR; TCRdb's copy has only in-frame clones and leaves some out. The sample holds approximately 81,000 clones, 81% seen once. Material: PBMCs. These receptors all stem from a human donor in good health. Some clones in this sample may be carry-over from other donors' samples.

This chain links TRBV7-3 with TRBJ2-5; TRBD2 aligns across 9 bases. The V gene end was trimmed by 7 bases and the J gene end by 7 bases; junction bases not matched to a gene: 7. The CDR3 sequence is 13 residues long. Germline CDR1 is SGHTA and CDR2 is FQGTGA. CDR3 in DNA: TGTGCCAGCACCATTAGCGGGGGAGGGACCCAGTACTTC. It specifies CASTISGGGTQYF. The full variable domain, in which reference TRBV7-3 and TRBJ2-5 provide the parts outside the CDR3, is GAGVSQTPSNKVTEKGKYVELRCDPISGHTALYWYRQSLGQGPEFLIYFQGTGAADDSGLPNDRFFAVRPEGSVSTLKIQRTERGDSAVYLCASTISGGGTQYFGPGTRLLVL.

CDR3 nucleotides: TGTGCCAGCAGCTTAAGGGGCAGGGAGGAACAGACCCAGTACTTC. Amino acids: CASSLRGREEQTQYF. The chain couples TRBV11-2 to TRBJ2-5; possible D gene TRBD2, 6 bases. The CDR3 has 15 amino acids. V dropped 2 bases and J dropped 6 bases, with 16 bases sitting between them. CDR1 SGHAT and CDR2 FQNNGV come from the germline V gene.

The chain employs TRBV11-2 and TRBJ1-5, with D possibly TRBD1 on 6 matching bases. This CDR3 spans 14 amino acids. Looked up from germline, CDR1 is SGHAT and CDR2 is FQNNGV. V was pared by 8 bases and J by 4 bases, with 15 bases between. Written as DNA, the CDR3 is TGTGCCAGCGGACCTCAGGGGAATAATCAGCCCCAGCATTTT. Protein product: CASGPQGNNQPQHF.

The V call is TRBV30, the J call TRBJ2-7; no reliable D call. The CDR3 runs to 12 residues. Trimming took 0 bases from V and 3 from J, leaving 6 bases between them. Germline-derived CDR1 and CDR2 are GTSNPN and SVGIG (reference sequence). This CDR3 is CAWSVQNYEQYF. In nucleotides, the CDR3 is TGTGCCTGGAGTGTGCAGAACTACGAGCAGTACTTC. Full variable domain (rest looked up from reference TRBV30 and TRBJ2-7): SQTIHQWPATLVQPVGSPLSLECTVEGTSNPNLYWYRQAAGRGLQLLFYSVGIGQISSEVPQNLSASRPQDRQFILSSKKLLLSDSGFYLCAWSVQNYEQYFGPGTRLTVT.

The V gene is TRBV4-1, the J gene TRBJ2-7; perhaps TRBD1 as D (5 bases). Germline V CDR1 and CDR2: MGHRA, YSYEKL. There are 16 residues in the CDR3. V was shortened by 5 bases and J by 3 bases, with 20 bases between the two germline ends. The CDR3 coding sequence is TGCGCCAGCAGCACGTCGCATACAGGTAAAGTCTACGAGCAGTACTTC. As protein: CASSTSHTGKVYEQYF.

CDR3 residues: CASSGDRVRDQPQHF. DNA for the CDR3: TGCGCCAGCAGTGGGGACAGGGTCCGGGATCAGCCCCAGCATTTT. This chain links TRBV10-2 with TRBJ1-5; TRBD1 matches 9 bases. V gave up 4 bases and J gave up 5 bases; unmatched junction bases: 6. CDR3 length: 15 residues. In germline, CDR1 is WSHSY, CDR2 SAAADI.

The CDR3 DNA sequence: TGCGCCAGCAGGAGGGACATCCTAAGGGGTAGGGTTAATGAAAAACTGTTTTTT. This sequence encodes CASRRDILRGRVNEKLFF. The gene calls are TRBV4-1 and TRBJ1-4, with TRBD1 as a possible D gene (6 bases). The germline CDR1 and CDR2 sequences are MGHRA and YSYEKL. The CDR3 is 18 amino acids. V lost 6 bases to trimming and J lost 4 bases, with 24 bases between them.

The chain couples TRBV6-1 to TRBJ1-5; D unresolved. The CDR3 spans 13 residues. Per germline, CDR1 MNHNS and CDR2 SASEGT. The V end lost 5 bases, the J end lost 7 bases, and 12 bases lay between the germline ends. CDR3 loop: CASSWSGEQPQHF. In DNA form, the CDR3 reads TGTGCCAGCAGTTGGTCCGGGGAACAGCCCCAGCATTTT.

The chain joins TRBV4-3 to TRBJ2-7, with D tentatively TRBD2 (6 bases). Trimming pared 0 bases from V and 2 bases from J, leaving 8 bases between. The germline V gene has CDR1 LGHNA and CDR2 YSLEER. This CDR3 is 14 amino acids long. The chain's CDR3 is CASSQDSSAYEQYF. CDR3 sequence (DNA): TGCGCCAGCAGCCAAGACTCTAGCGCCTACGAGCAGTACTTC.